This T cell receptor beta chain was recovered during a study of T cell responses to AZD1222 COVID-19 vaccine. Study conclusions and caveats: Spike-specific TCR breadth and depth were elevated following two AZD1222 doses. Seropositive status at baseline applied to only five to seven AZD1222 recipients. Possibly, clonal diversity was underestimated; donors were largely white British and included more females.

Germline values: CDR1 SGHTA, CDR2 FQGTGA. V lost 5 bases, J lost 2 bases, and 6 bases stayed unmatched. CDR3 size: 16 residues. As to this clone: The antigen is unknown.

Clones were sequenced by immunoSEQ multiplex PCR, and TCRdb holds only the in-frame ones, with some missing. The top ten hold 4% to 5% of the sample, which has about 88,000 clones, roughly 89% seen once. The source is an adult who received the AZD1222 COVID-19 vaccine. The V gene is TRBV7-3, the J gene TRBJ1-5; 10 positions match TRBD1. Material: peripheral blood, obtained 28 days after the second AZD1222 dose. CDR3 sequence reads: CASSIPTGGRNQPQHF. As DNA, the CDR3 is TGTGCCAGCAGCATACCGACAGGGGGCCGCAATCAGCCCCAGCATTTT.